Only a few counts were recorded for the clone carrying this T cell receptor (beta chain). Deletions cut 0 bases from V and 3 bases from J, with 11 bases between. The germline gives CDR1 MNHEY, CDR2 SVGEGT. The CDR3 length is 15 residues. The table came from immunoSEQ multiplex PCR; TCRdb's copy has only in-frame clones and leaves some out. The sample records roughly 130,000 clones, 75% to 95% being singletons. These data are taken from a study of control samples from healthy donors and cancer patients. This chain joins TRBV6-2 or TRBV6-3 and TRBJ1-2, with D possibly TRBD1 on 5 matching bases. The sequenced material came from blood. The receptor was derived from a young man in good health. CDR3 DNA sequence: TGTGCCAGCAGTTACTCCGACAGAGCCCACTATGGCTACACCTTC. This gives the protein CASSYSDRAHYGYTF.